The rows below give T cell receptor beta chains drawn from one sample of a study of T cell repertoires in cytomegalovirus infection. Their antigen targets remain unknown. TCRdb redid the calling of the reads with MiXCR, one entry per CDR3 protein. In the table there are approximately 910,000 distinct CDR3 sequences, roughly a third of which are singletons. The sequencing used cultured CD8+ T cells from PBMCs, collected from culture after CMV antigen stimulation. The receptors were sampled from a human donor in good health (CMV status not recorded). Some clones in this sample may be carry-over from other donors' samples. Both conserved end residues are part of each CDR3. Fields, in order: clone size, J gene, CDR3 length, D gene, V gene, CDR3 DNA, CDR3 protein. A D gene is named only where the DNA matches it firmly. The size of a clone is reported for some rows only, either as once, few or many, or as a class for expanded clones.

many | TRBJ2-1 | 13 | NA | TRBV7-2 | TGTGCCAGCAGCTTTGGCACAAGCAATGAGCAGTTCTTC | CASSFGTSNEQFF
few | TRBJ2-1 | 15 | NA | TRBV7-8 | TGTGCCAGCAGCTTACAGGATCTCTCCTACAATGAGCAGTTCTTC | CASSLQDLSYNEQFF
few | TRBJ2-1 | 15 | NA | TRBV7-6 | TGTGCCAGCAGCTCTAACAGGGAAGCCTACAATGAGCAGTTCTTC | CASSSNREAYNEQFF
NA | TRBJ2-7 | 16 | NA | TRBV20-1 | TGCAGTGCTAGAGATGGACCGTGGGACACCTCCTACGAGCAGTACTTC | CSARDGPWDTSYEQYF
few | TRBJ2-7 | 15 | NA | TRBV10-3 | TGTGCCATCAGTGAGTCGAATCCCGGTTCCTACGAGCAGTACTTC | CAISESNPGSYEQYF
NA | TRBJ2-1 | 14 | NA | TRBV14 | TGTGCCAGCAGCCAAGATTCCAAGGGAAATGAGCAGTTCTTC | CASSQDSKGNEQFF
NA | TRBJ2-7 | 12 | NA | TRBV7-9 | TGTGCCAGCAGCCCGGAAGACTACGAGCAGTACTTC | CASSPEDYEQYF
NA | TRBJ1-3 | 15 | TRBD1 | TRBV19 | TGTGCCAGAGGATCCAACCAGGGGGCTGGAAACACCATATATTTT | CARGSNQGAGNTIYF
NA | TRBJ2-1 | 11 | TRBD1 | TRBV9 | TGTGCCAGCAGCGGGGACAGCGAGCAGTTCTTC | CASSGDSEQFF
many | TRBJ2-3 | 15 | TRBD2 | TRBV7-6 | TGTGCCAGCAGTCCCGCGGGGGGGAGCACAGATACGCAGTATTTT | CASSPAGGSTDTQYF